This T cell receptor beta chain was identified during a study of T cell responses to AZD1222 COVID-19 vaccine (dated by TCRdb to the early 2020s). A note on the overall study: AZD1222 recipients given second doses at about 4 weeks or at about 12 weeks were pooled, since spike-specific TCR depth and breadth were not found to differ between the two schedules. A total of approximately 240 trial participants underwent TCR sequencing, of whom more than 200 had received two doses of AZD1222 and roughly 26 had received two doses of the MenACWY control vaccine. Trial participants were enrolled into age subgroups of 18-55, 56-69 and 70-plus years, which contained approximately 150, 28 and 58 TCR-sequenced participants, respectively. General findings and caveats noted by the study authors: Reportedly, almost half of the unique spike-specific TCRs recognized epitopes lying outside the regions that are mutated in the B.1.351 and B.1.1.7 variants. Because no day 14 peak-response samples were available, repertoires were characterized only after the peak T cell response. Spike-specific TCR breadth and depth rose significantly after two AZD1222 doses compared with day 0 and with MenACWY recipients. Participants were mostly white British and included more females than males, and it was suggested by the authors that clonal diversity may have been underestimated. Conclusions about previously exposed vaccinees were limited because only a handful of AZD1222 recipients were SARS-CoV-2 seropositive at baseline. The whole spike protein was spanned by vaccine-associated CD4 TCRs, and dominant responses were seen in regions 160-218 and 743-854. In the small 56-69-year group, the increase in depth fell short of significance, most likely because of low power.

In regard to this clone: Its antigen is not yet known. Base-call qualities are not available, and no considerably larger clone is one nucleotide away.

Per the publication, the time point label means: baseline before first vaccination. Samples from vaccinated people were obtained from the UK trials COV001 and COV002, which included a single-blind randomized controlled phase 2/3 trial of AZD1222 (ChAdOx1 nCoV-19) in healthy adults. Trial participant PBMC samples were collected at day 0 and day 28 after the second dose for TCRbeta chain sequencing. The CDR3 regions of human TCRbeta chains were subjected to immunosequencing. In the original analysis: TCRs in the repertoires were compared against a reference library of SARS-CoV-2-specific TCRs that had been generated with the MIRA antigen-specificity platform. Breadth was defined as the fraction of unique TCRs that were SARS-CoV-2-associated. Depth was defined as the fraction of total T cells that were SARS-CoV-2-associated. Using the MIRA data, each spike-specific TCR was assigned both to the spike region to which the TCR was reactive and to a CD4 or CD8 class. Log10-transformed breadth and depth values were compared by one-way ANOVA with Sidak's multiple comparisons tests. In its TCRdb copy, this immuneACCESS table keeps in-frame sequences only and misses some clones. Where compared with another copy, unresolved V genes explain less than half of these, and the others have no known cause. The V and J calls and clone size were taken over from that table, and D and trimming were inferred from the DNA. In all, the sample holds over 75,000 clones, and 89% of those were seen once. The ten top clones hold roughly 2.3% of the sample.

The TCR was taken from an adult in good health. The specimen comprised peripheral blood, sampled on day 0 of AZD1222 vaccination.

The DNA sequence reads TGTGCCAGCAGCTCTATCGACAGGGCTGACTATGGCTACACCTTC. Its protein is CASSSIDRADYGYTF. The chain is assembled from TRBV13 and TRBJ1-2, and 7 bases in between align with TRBD1. After removal of 4 bases from V and 3 bases from J, the junction retains 8 bases not matched to a gene. The CDR3 contains 15 residues, cysteine and phenylalanine counted. The retained sequence is limited to the CDR3, 45 bases, with the frame set at the first base. CDR1 PRHDT and CDR2 FYEKMQ are derived from the germline V gene (reference sequence).